These 30 T cell receptor beta chains were all obtained from the same sample, sequenced in a study of siplizumab effects on memory and regulatory T cells. Using immunoSEQ multiplex PCR, the repertoire was profiled, and TCRdb retains in-frame clones only, with some absent. Here the sample spans more than 85,000 clones, 94% being singletons. Sequencing was done on a sample of Tregs sorted from blood. These receptors were collected from a human donor in good health.

The chain combines TRBV20-1 with TRBJ1-1, with a weak D call TRBD1 (5 bases). There are 10 residues in the CDR3. The germline CDR1 and CDR2 sequences are DFQATT and SNEGSKA (reference sequence). V was shortened by 3 bases and J by 7 bases, with 6 bases between the two germline ends. The CDR3 DNA is TGCAGTGCTAGCGGGGGTGAAGCTTTCTTT. This translates into CSASGGEAFF.

The chain couples TRBV7-9 to TRBJ2-7; 10 bases map to TRBD1. CDR3 length equals 14 residues. Germline CDR1 SEHNR, CDR2 FQNEAQ (reference sequence). With 5 bases clipped from V and 6 bases from J, the junction kept 7 bases outside the gene matches. CDR3 nucleotides: TGTGCCAGCAGCCCCCGGGACAGGGGAGGCGAGCAGTACTTC. Translated, it gives CASSPRDRGGEQYF. The full variable domain, in which reference TRBV7-9 and TRBJ2-7 provide the parts outside the CDR3, is DTGVSQNPRHKITKRGQNVTFRCDPISEHNRLYWYRQTLGQGPEFLTYFQNEAQLEKSRLLSDRFSAERPKGSFSTLEIQRTEQGDSAMYLCASSPRDRGGEQYFGPGTRLTVT.

The rearrangement links TRBV11-3 to TRBJ2-1, with a weak D call TRBD1 (6 bases). The CDR3 covers 15 residues. Trimming stripped 6 bases from V and 0 bases from J, with 12 bases between. The germline gives CDR1 SGHNT, CDR2 YENEEA. The CDR3, as DNA: TGTGCCAGCAGTCGACAGGTGAGCTCCTACAATGAGCAGTTCTTC. Protein product: CASSRQVSSYNEQFF.

The rearrangement uses TRBV10-3 and TRBJ2-1; D is ambiguous. V was trimmed by 2 bases and J by 5 bases, leaving 13 bases between them. Germline CDR1 is ENHRY and CDR2 is SYGVKD. The CDR3 is 15 residues long. CDR3 sequence reads: CAISERNRVDNEQFF. The CDR3, as DNA: TGTGCCATCAGTGAGAGGAATAGAGTCGACAATGAGCAGTTCTTC.

This chain joins TRBV6-6 and TRBJ2-2, with D possibly TRBD2 on 5 matching bases. The CDR3 consists of 13 residues. Trimming removed 0 bases at V and 7 bases at J, with 6 bases between. CDR1 and CDR2 from the germline V gene are MNHNY and SVGAGI (reference sequence). The CDR3 DNA reads TGTGCCAGCAGTTACTCGGGGAGCGGGGAGCTGTTTTTT. Encoded protein: CASSYSGSGELFF.

The chain recombines TRBV28 with TRBJ2-1; 8 bases are a match to TRBD2. Germline V lookup: CDR1 MDHEN, CDR2 SYDVKM. CDR3 length: 16 residues. Germline trimming cut 4 bases from V and 0 bases from J; bases unmatched to any gene: 5. This chain's CDR3 is CASSSLAGNSYNEQFF. The DNA for the CDR3 is TGTGCCAGCAGTTCGTTAGCGGGAAACTCCTACAATGAGCAGTTCTTC.

This clone was observed a handful of times. The chain combines TRBV6-5 with TRBJ1-2, with D unclear. Germline V gene lookup returns CDR1 MNHEY and CDR2 SVGAGI. V dropped 0 bases and J dropped 8 bases, with 13 bases sitting between them. The CDR3 length is 14 residues. DNA of the CDR3: TGTGCCAGCAGTTACTCCACCGCGTCGGGAGGCTACACCTTC. The encoded protein is CASSYSTASGGYTF.

The V and J genes are TRBV7-9 and TRBJ2-7, with unresolved D. Trimming pared 6 bases from V and 4 bases from J, leaving 13 bases between. The CDR3 is 13 residues long. Germline CDR1 is SEHNR and CDR2 is FQNEAQ (reference sequence). The CDR3 region is CASRPISHYEQYF. CDR3 DNA: TGTGCCAGCAGACCAATCAGCCATTACGAGCAGTACTTC.

The chain links TRBV19 to TRBJ1-5; tentative D call: TRBD1 (6 bases). Trimming took 5 bases from V and 4 from J, leaving 18 bases between them. The germline V gene has CDR1 LNHDA and CDR2 SQIVND (reference sequence). The CDR3 consists of 16 residues. CDR3: CASSYPGGPRNQPQHF. CDR3 coding DNA: TGTGCCAGTAGTTACCCCGGGGGGCCTCGTAATCAGCCCCAGCATTTT.

The chain has TRBV30 and TRBJ2-5; the D gene is possibly TRBD1 (5 bases). The CDR3 runs to 13 residues. V was pared by 3 bases and J by 4 bases, with 12 bases between. Looked up from germline, CDR1 is GTSNPN and CDR2 is SVGIG (reference sequence). In DNA form, the CDR3 reads TGTGCCTGGAGATCCAGGGCCCCAGAGACCCAGTACTTC. It encodes CAWRSRAPETQYF.

The J gene is TRBJ2-7, the V gene TRBV10-3, with D unclear. The germline CDR1 and CDR2 sequences are ENHRY and SYGVKD. V lost 6 bases to trimming and J lost 2 bases, with 14 bases between them. CDR3 length: 14 amino acids. CDR3 in amino acids: CAIRATHTAYEQYF. The CDR3 DNA sequence: TGTGCCATCAGGGCGACCCATACAGCCTACGAGCAGTACTTC.

The V gene is TRBV19, the J gene TRBJ1-1; no firm D call. Germline CDR1 reads LNHDA; CDR2 reads SQIVND (reference sequence). The CDR3 covers 13 residues. Trimming cost V 3 bases and J 0 bases, with 5 bases left between them. The CDR3 protein is CASSILLNTEAFF. CDR3 nucleotide sequence: TGTGCCAGTAGTATCCTCTTGAACACTGAAGCTTTCTTT. The full variable domain, completed using reference TRBV19 and TRBJ1-1, is DGGITQSPKYLFRKEGQNVTLSCEQNLNHDAMYWYRQDPGQGLRLIYYSQIVNDFQKGDIAEGYSVSREKKESFPLTVTSAQKNPTAFYLCASSILLNTEAFFGQGTRLTVV.

The V and J genes are TRBV2 and TRBJ1-4, with D unclear. V was shortened by 6 bases and J by 5 bases, with 13 bases between the two germline ends. The CDR3 is 14 amino acids. Germline values: CDR1 SNHLY, CDR2 FYNNEI. As DNA, the CDR3 is TGTGCCAGCAGCAGACCAGGAGTCAATGAAAAACTGTTTTTT. Translating it yields CASSRPGVNEKLFF.

A single count supports this clone. The chain combines TRBV5-3 with TRBJ2-3, with TRBD2 as a possible D gene (5 bases). TRBV5-3 is flagged as an ORF with uncertain function. This CDR3 has 14 amino acids. Trimming took 0 bases from V and 1 from J, leaving 6 bases between them. CDR3 DNA: TGTGCCAGAAGCTTGGGGACTGGCACAGATACGCAGTATTTT. It encodes CARSLGTGTDTQYF.

This clone has a single count. The rearrangement links TRBV10-3 to TRBJ2-7; D is uncertain. This CDR3 spans 13 amino acids. Germline-derived CDR1 and CDR2 are ENHRY and SYGVKD. V was shortened by 6 bases and J by 5 bases, with 14 bases between the two germline ends. The CDR3 DNA follows: TGTGCCATCAGCGGCAGCAATAGTAACGAGCAGTACTTC. Its protein is CAISGSNSNEQYF.

The chain uses TRBV5-8 and TRBJ2-3, with D possibly being TRBD1 (5 bases). This CDR3 region has 15 residues. CDR1 and CDR2 from the germline V gene are SGHTS and YDEGEE. Trimming pared 2 bases from V and 2 bases from J, leaving 12 bases between. CDR3 DNA sequence: TGTGCCAGCAGCTTTCGCCAGGGCCCCACAGATACGCAGTATTTT. This sequence encodes CASSFRQGPTDTQYF.

This chain connects TRBV18 to TRBJ1-2; no reliable D call. The CDR3 is made up of 15 amino acids. Germline V gene sequence: CDR1 KGHSH, CDR2 LQKENI. The V end lost 1 base, the J end lost 5 bases, and 14 bases lay between the germline ends. In nucleotides, the CDR3 is TGTGCCAGCTCACCACAGAAGACAAGAGTTTATGGCTACACCTTC. It translates to CASSPQKTRVYGYTF. The full variable domain, with the rest looked up from reference TRBV18 and TRBJ1-2, is NAGVMQNPRHLVRRRGQEARLRCSPMKGHSHVYWYRQLPEEGLKFMVYLQKENIIDESGMPKERFSAEFPKEGPSILRIQQVVRGDSAAYFCASSPQKTRVYGYTFGSGTRLTVV.

This rearrangement joins TRBV6-5 to TRBJ2-2; perhaps TRBD1 as D (6 bases). The CDR3 length is 14 residues. V lost 6 bases and J lost 2, with 10 bases in between. Looked up from germline, CDR1 is MNHEY and CDR2 is SVGAGI. CDR3 sequence: CASRTGLNTGELFF. CDR3 DNA sequence: TGTGCCAGCAGAACAGGGTTAAACACCGGGGAGCTGTTTTTT.

This clone has more than one count but fewer than ten. J is TRBJ2-3 and V is TRBV5-1, with TRBD2 identical over 8 bases. There are 16 residues in the CDR3. In germline, CDR1 is SGHRS, CDR2 YFSETQ. The junction had 11 bases not matched to a gene; V was cut back by 2 bases and J by 6 bases. The CDR3, as DNA: TGCGCCAGCAGCTTTCGGCCGGGACTAGATTTTGATACGCAGTATTTT. Encoded protein: CASSFRPGLDFDTQYF. Using reference TRBV5-1 and TRBJ2-3 for the parts outside the CDR3, the full variable domain is KAGVTQTPRYLIKTRGQQVTLSCSPISGHRSVSWYQQTPGQGLQFLFEYFSETQRNKGNFPGRFSGRQFSNSRSEMNVSTLELGDSALYLCASSFRPGLDFDTQYFGPGTRLTVL.

The rearrangement links TRBV30 to TRBJ2-7, with D unclear. CDR1 and CDR2 from the germline V gene are GTSNPN and SVGIG (reference sequence). The CDR3 runs 15 residues. Trimming cost V 0 bases and J 6 bases, with 18 bases left between them. The CDR3 loop is CAWSVPGSRVAEQYF. The CDR3 DNA is TGTGCCTGGAGTGTACCAGGCTCTAGGGTGGCCGAGCAGTACTTC.

The chain employs TRBV30 and TRBJ1-2; no clear D. This CDR3 spans 16 amino acids. Germline loops: CDR1 GTSNPN, CDR2 SVGIG (reference sequence). The ends were cut back, 0 bases at V and 2 bases at J, with 16 bases in the middle. The CDR3 is CAWSVMPGTVNYGYTF. The CDR3, as DNA: TGTGCCTGGAGTGTAATGCCCGGAACAGTGAACTATGGCTACACCTTC.

The chain uses TRBV11-1 and TRBJ1-1; TRBD1 is a possible D gene (6 bases). The V and J ends lost 2 bases and 4 bases respectively, with 8 bases between them. The CDR3 is made up of 13 amino acids. Germline CDR1 reads SGHAT; CDR2 reads FQDESV (reference sequence). CDR3 nucleotide sequence: TGTGCCAGCAGCTTAAAGGGGGGCACTGAAGCTTTCTTT. Protein: CASSLKGGTEAFF.

The chain couples TRBV28 to TRBJ2-1, with 8 bases lining up with TRBD2. V dropped 6 bases and J dropped 7; count of bases not matched to a gene: 8. The CDR3 runs 14 residues. The germline gives CDR1 MDHEN, CDR2 SYDVKM. CDR3 in DNA: TGTGCCAGCAGCCCAGCGGGAGTATTTAATGAGCAGTTCTTC. Encoded protein: CASSPAGVFNEQFF.

The rearrangement links TRBV28 to TRBJ1-3; D is uncertain. This CDR3 is built from 14 residues. V lost 3 bases to trimming and J lost 0 bases, with 6 bases between them. Germline lookup yields CDR1 MDHEN and CDR2 SYDVKM. The CDR3 is CASSFPPSGNTIYF. The DNA of the CDR3 is TGTGCCAGCAGTTTCCCACCCTCTGGAAACACCATATATTTT.

The rearrangement joins TRBV7-9 to TRBJ2-2, with 9 bases fitting TRBD1. With 5 bases clipped from V and 4 bases from J, the junction kept 11 bases outside the gene matches. The V gene's germline CDR1 is SEHNR and CDR2 FQNEAQ (reference sequence). CDR3 length: 17 amino acids. This CDR3 is CASSRGQGGLSTGELFF. The CDR3 nucleotides are TGTGCCAGCAGCCGGGGACAGGGCGGCTTGTCCACCGGGGAGCTGTTTTTT. The full variable domain, in which reference TRBV7-9 and TRBJ2-2 provide the parts outside the CDR3, is DTGVSQNPRHKITKRGQNVTFRCDPISEHNRLYWYRQTLGQGPEFLTYFQNEAQLEKSRLLSDRFSAERPKGSFSTLEIQRTEQGDSAMYLCASSRGQGGLSTGELFFGEGSRLTVL.

This chain joins TRBV10-3 and TRBJ2-1; 7 bases are shared with TRBD2. J lost 10 bases, V lost 0 bases, and 12 bases had no gene match. The CDR3 contains 16 residues. Looked up from germline, CDR1 is ENHRY and CDR2 is SYGVKD. The CDR3 DNA is TGTGCCATCAGTGAGTCGTTGGCGGGAGAATTCCCCGAGCAGTTCTTC. Translation: CAISESLAGEFPEQFF.

This clone turned up a few times. The J gene is TRBJ2-7, the V gene TRBV10-3; D may be TRBD1 (5 bases). Germline V gene sequence: CDR1 ENHRY, CDR2 SYGVKD. The CDR3 has 14 amino acids. V was pared by 3 bases and J by 1 base, with 10 bases between. CDR3 sequence: CAISDRALSYEQYF. The CDR3, as DNA: TGTGCCATCAGTGACAGGGCGTTATCCTACGAGCAGTACTTC.

V is TRBV5-1 and J is TRBJ2-5, with a possible D match to TRBD1 (5 bases). This CDR3 comprises 19 residues. Trimming pared 0 bases from V and 1 base from J, leaving 22 bases between. The germline gives CDR1 SGHRS, CDR2 YFSETQ. The CDR3 sequence: CASSLVTGRRGTFQETQYF. The CDR3 DNA reads TGCGCCAGCAGCTTGGTCACAGGTCGTAGGGGTACTTTCCAAGAGACCCAGTACTTC.

The V gene is TRBV25-1, the J gene TRBJ2-4; D might be TRBD1 or TRBD2, each matching 5 bases. Per the germline V gene, CDR1 is MGHDK and CDR2 is SYGVNS. The CDR3 totals 15 residues. Trimming took 6 bases from V and 4 from J, leaving 16 bases between them. CDR3 coding DNA: TGTGCCAGCAGGGATTACCGGGACCAAAAAAACATTCAGTACTTC. This sequence encodes CASRDYRDQKNIQYF.

The V call is TRBV18, the J call TRBJ2-3; D not certain. The V end was cut by 2 bases, the J end by 3 bases, with 6 bases between. The CDR3 spans 13 residues. Germline-derived CDR1 and CDR2 are KGHSH and LQKENI. The CDR3 bases are TGTGCCAGCTCACCAATTAGGACAGATACGCAGTATTTT. This translates into CASSPIRTDTQYF.